This T cell receptor beta chain was sequenced during a study of Ad26.COV2.S vaccination and SARS-CoV-2 variants. Study information: Donor was in the COV1001 Ad26.COV2.S trial arm. Once, or twice with 56 days between doses, Ad26.COV2.S was given intramuscularly.

With respect to this clone: Its antigen is unidentified.

Study-wide findings and caveats: Vaccine recipients had higher spike-specific TCR breadth than placebo recipients.

Stated treatment: 15 to 20 received Ad26.COV2.S at low or high dose, single or two shots; 5 received placebo; per-sample allocation not given. Collection of samples fell on day 63 after the first vaccine or placebo injection. Assay: immunoSEQ multiplex PCR; the TCRdb copy retains only in-frame clones and omits some. The sample yields approximately 450,000 clones, 75% to 95% seen once. The CDR3 runs 13 residues. Germline lookup yields CDR1 SQVTM and CDR2 ANQGSEA. The junction had 7 bases not matched to a gene; V was cut back by 4 bases and J by 8 bases. V gene TRBV29-1 combines with J gene TRBJ2-1; TRBD1 matches 8 bases. This receptor was taken from a person between 18 and 65 years old who received the Ad26.COV2.S COVID-19 vaccine or a placebo. The specimen was peripheral blood, collected in a trial of Ad26.COV2.S vaccine versus placebo. The CDR3 here is CSVVRQGAYEQFF. The CDR3 coding sequence is TGCAGCGTTGTACGGCAGGGGGCTTATGAGCAGTTCTTC.